This record covers a single TCR beta chain. The data are from a study of OX40 agonist ivuxolimab in advanced cancers. V shed 6 bases and J shed 5 bases, with 11 bases lying between them. CDR3 length: 13 residues. Germline V CDR1 and CDR2: SNHLY, FYNNEI. Sequencing used immunoSEQ multiplex PCR; TCRdb keeps in-frame clones, though not all of them. This table has around 94,000 clones, about nine tenths appearing once. The chain links TRBV2 to TRBJ1-5; D may be TRBD1 (6 bases). The sample in question was CD4+ or CD8+ T cells sorted from blood, obtained in a trial of the OX40 agonist ivuxolimab. This TCR was sampled from an adult with an advanced solid tumor such as melanoma, head and neck, liver or kidney cancer. The CDR3 is CASRQGWDQPQHF. DNA of the CDR3: TGTGCCAGCAGACAGGGTTGGGATCAGCCCCAGCATTTT.